This is a list of T cell receptor beta chains from one sample in a study of cytomegalovirus exposure and HLA in healthy donors. Profiled with immunoSEQ multiplex PCR; TCRdb holds only in-frame clones, not every one. This sample's table reports 45,000 to 55,000 clones. Source material: PBMCs. Every receptor here comes from a woman aged 45-65 years in good health and CMV-seropositive. CDR3s include the opening cysteine and the closing phenylalanine or tryptophan. Each record gives: V gene, J gene, CDR3 length, D gene, CDR3 DNA, CDR3 protein. D genes are given only for firm matches.

TRBV12-5	TRBJ1-5	15	TRBD1	TGTGCTAGTGGTTGGCGACAGGGGGAGGGACAGCCCCAGCATTTT	CASGWRQGEGQPQHF
TRBV7-2	TRBJ2-7	14	TRBD2	TGTGCCAGCAGCTTAATCGCGGGAGGGATTCAGCAGTACTTC	CASSLIAGGIQQYF
TRBV6-5	TRBJ1-1	13	.	TGTGCCAGCAGTGCCCCAGGGGACACTGAAGCTTTCTTT	CASSAPGDTEAFF
TRBV27	TRBJ2-2	14	TRBD2	TGTGCCAGTCGGGGGACGGGGGGCACCGGGGAGCTGTTTTTT	CASRGTGGTGELFF
TRBV6-1	TRBJ2-3	14	TRBD2	TGTGCCATCGTGGGGGGGGTCGTCACAGATACGCAGTATTTT	CAIVGGVVTDTQYF
TRBV5-1	TRBJ2-3	14	.	TGCGCCAGCAGCTTGGAGCCCCTTTCAGATACGCAGTATTTT	CASSLEPLSDTQYF
TRBV5-1	TRBJ2-1	15	TRBD2	TGCGCCAGCAGAGGGGGGACTAGCGGGGTCAATGAGCAGTTCTTC	CASRGGTSGVNEQFF
TRBV6-1	TRBJ2-3	14	.	TGTGCCAGCACCGAGGGCTACGACACAGATACGCAGTATTTT	CASTEGYDTDTQYF
TRBV14	TRBJ2-7	13	.	TGTGCCAGCAGCATACTTAGCTCCTACGAGCAGTACTTC	CASSILSSYEQYF
TRBV6-1	TRBJ2-3	14	.	TGTGCCAGCAAGGAGGGATCGGGCACAGATACGCAGTATTTT	CASKEGSGTDTQYF
TRBV5-6	TRBJ2-2	15	TRBD2	TGTGCCAGCAGCTTACTAGCGGGAGGTCCCGGGGAGCTGTTTTTT	CASSLLAGGPGELFF
TRBV2	TRBJ1-4	14	.	TGTGCCAGCTCCCAGGGGACGGCTAATGAAAAACTGTTTTTT	CASSQGTANEKLFF
TRBV5-1	TRBJ1-5	16	TRBD1	TGCGCCAGCAGCTTGGGGACAGGGAGAAGCAATCAGCCCCAGCATTTT	CASSLGTGRSNQPQHF
TRBV28	TRBJ1-1	14	.	TGTGCCAGCAGTTTGAACAGACGAACGACTGAAGCTTTCTTT	CASSLNRRTTEAFF
TRBV7-9	TRBJ2-2	15	TRBD2	TGTGCCAGCAGCTCAAGACTAGCTCTCACCGGGGAGCTGTTTTTT	CASSSRLALTGELFF
TRBV18	TRBJ1-4	16	TRBD1	TGTGCCAGCACTCATTCAGGGGGTTCAACTAATGAAAAACTGTTTTTT	CASTHSGGSTNEKLFF
TRBV28	TRBJ1-2	13	.	TGTGCCAGCAGTCACCGACAGTTATATGGCTACACCTTC	CASSHRQLYGYTF
TRBV18	TRBJ1-1	14	.	TGTGCCAGCTCACTAGAGGGCCTCCCTCCTGAAGCTTTCTTT	CASSLEGLPPEAFF
TRBV28	TRBJ1-5	16	.	TGTGCCAGCAGTTTATATCAGGGTCTTTACAATCAGCCCCAGCATTTT	CASSLYQGLYNQPQHF
TRBV6-5	TRBJ2-1	16	TRBD2	TGTGCCAGCAGTTTTAAGACTAGCGGGGGGAACAATGAGCAGTTCTTC	CASSFKTSGGNNEQFF
TRBV19	TRBJ2-2	14	TRBD1	TGTGCCAGTAGTATAGACGACAGGGCCGGGGAGCTGTTTTTT	CASSIDDRAGELFF
TRBV28	TRBJ2-7	14	TRBD1	TGTGCCAGCAGCACGACAGGGCCGACCTACGAGCAGTACTTC	CASSTTGPTYEQYF
TRBV30	TRBJ2-5	15	.	TGTGCCTGGAGTGGACGAGCTCAGGGTTGGGAGACCCAGTACTTC	CAWSGRAQGWETQYF
TRBV7-9	TRBJ2-3	16	TRBD1	TGTGCCAGCAGCTTGGGACAGGGTGGTAGCACAGATACGCAGTATTTT	CASSLGQGGSTDTQYF
TRBV7-9	TRBJ2-1	14	.	TGTGCCAGCAGCTTAGGGAGCTCCTACAATGAGCAGTTCTTC	CASSLGSSYNEQFF
TRBV18	TRBJ2-3	14	.	TGTGCCAGCTCACCACCGTGGGAGCAATATACGCAGTATTTT	CASSPPWEQYTQYF
TRBV4-1	TRBJ1-2	14	TRBD1	TGCGCCAGCAGCCCAGGACAGGGGAGATATGGCTACACCTTC	CASSPGQGRYGYTF
TRBV19	TRBJ2-1	15	.	TGTGCCAGTAGTAATACAGGTAGCTCCTACAATGAGCAGTTCTTC	CASSNTGSSYNEQFF
TRBV28	TRBJ1-5	11	.	TGTGCCAGCAGCCCCTCGTGGCCCCAGCATTTT	CASSPSWPQHF
TRBV9	TRBJ1-6	13	.	TGTGCCAGCAGCGGGGACACTCGTTCACCCCTCCACTTT	CASSGDTRSPLHF
TRBV19	TRBJ1-2	14	.	TGTGCCAGTAGTACGCCGTTTGAAGAGGGAGGCTACACCTTC	CASSTPFEEGGYTF
TRBV25-1	TRBJ2-5	15	TRBD2	TGTGCCAGCAGTGTTGCCGGGGGGGTCCAAGAGACCCAGTACTTC	CASSVAGGVQETQYF
TRBV2	TRBJ2-1	14	TRBD1	TGTGCCAGCCCCGGAGGACAGGGTCGGAATGAGCAGTTCTTC	CASPGGQGRNEQFF